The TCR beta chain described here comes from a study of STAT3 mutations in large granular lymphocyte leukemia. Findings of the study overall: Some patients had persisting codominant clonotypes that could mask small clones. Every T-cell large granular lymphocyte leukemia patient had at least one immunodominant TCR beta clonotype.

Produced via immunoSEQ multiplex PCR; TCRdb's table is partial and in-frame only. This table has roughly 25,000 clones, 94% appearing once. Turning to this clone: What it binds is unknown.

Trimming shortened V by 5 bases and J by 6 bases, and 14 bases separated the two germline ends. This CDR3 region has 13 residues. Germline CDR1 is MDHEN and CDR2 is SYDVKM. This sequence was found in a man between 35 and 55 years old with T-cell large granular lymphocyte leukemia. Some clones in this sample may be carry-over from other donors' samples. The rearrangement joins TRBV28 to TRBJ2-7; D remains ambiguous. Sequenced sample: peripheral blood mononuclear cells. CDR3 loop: CASSPFDPFEQYF. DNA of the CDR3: TGTGCCAGCAGTCCCTTTGACCCCTTCGAGCAGTACTTC. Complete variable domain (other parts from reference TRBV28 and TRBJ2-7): DVKVTQSSRYLVKRTGEKVFLECVQDMDHENMFWYRQDPGLGLRLIYFSYDVKMKEKGDIPEGYSVSREKKERFSLILESASTNQTSMYLCASSPFDPFEQYFGPGTRLTVT.